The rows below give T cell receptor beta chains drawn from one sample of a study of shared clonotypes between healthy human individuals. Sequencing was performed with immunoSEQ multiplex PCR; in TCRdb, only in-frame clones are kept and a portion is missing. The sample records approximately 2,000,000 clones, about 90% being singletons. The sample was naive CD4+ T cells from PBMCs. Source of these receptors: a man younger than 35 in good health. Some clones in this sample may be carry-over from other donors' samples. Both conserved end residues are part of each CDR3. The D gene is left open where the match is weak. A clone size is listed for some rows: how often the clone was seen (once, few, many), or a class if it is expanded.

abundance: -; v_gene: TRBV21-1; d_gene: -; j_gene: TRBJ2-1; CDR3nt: TGTGCCAGCAGCCCAAAAGATGAGCAGTTCTTC; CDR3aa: CASSPKDEQFF
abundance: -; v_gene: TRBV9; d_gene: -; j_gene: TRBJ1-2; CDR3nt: TGTGCCAGCAGCGTAACCCAGTCCTATGGCTACACCTTC; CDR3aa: CASSVTQSYGYTF
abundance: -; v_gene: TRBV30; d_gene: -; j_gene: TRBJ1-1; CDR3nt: TGTGCCTGGAGTCCCGAGGGCACTGAAGCTTTCTTT; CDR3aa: CAWSPEGTEAFF
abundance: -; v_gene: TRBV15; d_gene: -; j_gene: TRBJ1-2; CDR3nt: TGTGCCACCAGCGGAGGGGCGGTCTATGGCTACACCTTC; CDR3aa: CATSGGAVYGYTF
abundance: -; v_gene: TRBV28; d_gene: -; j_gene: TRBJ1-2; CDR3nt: TGTGCCAGCAGTAAAATCGGCGCTTATGGCTACACCTTC; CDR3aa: CASSKIGAYGYTF
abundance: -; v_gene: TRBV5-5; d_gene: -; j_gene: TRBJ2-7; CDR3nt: TGTGCCAGCAGCTTGAGGGGGACTGGTCCCCACGAGCAGTACTTC; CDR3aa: CASSLRGTGPHEQYF
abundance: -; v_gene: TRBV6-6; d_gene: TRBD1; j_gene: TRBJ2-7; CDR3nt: TGTGCCAGCAGTTACAGAGACAGGGGGCACTACGAGCAGTACTTC; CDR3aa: CASSYRDRGHYEQYF
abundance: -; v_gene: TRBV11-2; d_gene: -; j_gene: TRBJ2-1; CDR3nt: TGTGCCAGCAGCAAGCTGGGGAATGAGCAGTTCTTC; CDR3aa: CASSKLGNEQFF
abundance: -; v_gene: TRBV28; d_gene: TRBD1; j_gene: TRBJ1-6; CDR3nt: TGTGCCAGCAGCCCCCCGACAGGGGGCAATTCACCCCTCCACTTT; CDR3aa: CASSPPTGGNSPLHF
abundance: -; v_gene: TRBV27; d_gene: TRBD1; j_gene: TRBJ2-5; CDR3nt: TGTGCCAGCAGTCCCCGGGACAGCTACCAAGAGACCCAGTACTTC; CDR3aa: CASSPRDSYQETQYF
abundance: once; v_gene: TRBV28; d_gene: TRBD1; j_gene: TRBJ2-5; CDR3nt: TGTGCCAGCAGCCCCCCTGGGGACAGACAAGAGACCCAGTACTTC; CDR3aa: CASSPPGDRQETQYF
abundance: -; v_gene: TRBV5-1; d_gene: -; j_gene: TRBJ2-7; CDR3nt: TGCGCCAGCACCTTTTTTAGCGGTATGCCTACAGAGCAGTACTTC; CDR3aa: CASTFFSGMPTEQYF
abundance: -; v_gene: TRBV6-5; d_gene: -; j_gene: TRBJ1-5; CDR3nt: TGTGCCAGCAGCTCCCCCTCCCAGCCCCAGCATTTT; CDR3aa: CASSSPSQPQHF
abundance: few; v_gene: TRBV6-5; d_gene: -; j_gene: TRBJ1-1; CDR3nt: TGTGCCAGCAGCCCTGACCCTAGGGACACTGAAGCTTTCTTT; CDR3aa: CASSPDPRDTEAFF
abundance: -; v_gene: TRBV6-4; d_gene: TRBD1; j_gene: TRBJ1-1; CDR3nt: TGTGCCAGCAGTGCAGGGACAGCCAACACTGAAGCTTTCTTT; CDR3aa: CASSAGTANTEAFF
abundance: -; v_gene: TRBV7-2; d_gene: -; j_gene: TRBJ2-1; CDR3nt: TGTGCCAGCAGCTTAGTTCAGATTTCGGACCATGAGCAGTTCTTC; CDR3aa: CASSLVQISDHEQFF
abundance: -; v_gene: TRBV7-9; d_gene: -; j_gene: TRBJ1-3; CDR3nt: TGTGCCAGCAGCTTGGTTGGCAGAAACACCATATATTTT; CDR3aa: CASSLVGRNTIYF
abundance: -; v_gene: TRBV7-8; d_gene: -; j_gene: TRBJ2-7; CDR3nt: TGTGCCAGCACGCCCGAGACGCCGCACTACGAGCAGTACTTC; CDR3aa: CASTPETPHYEQYF
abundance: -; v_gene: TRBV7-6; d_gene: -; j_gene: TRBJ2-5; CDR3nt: TGTGCCAGCAGCTCGGAAGAGACCCAGTACTTC; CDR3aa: CASSSEETQYF
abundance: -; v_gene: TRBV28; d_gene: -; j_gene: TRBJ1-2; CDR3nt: TGTGCCAGCAGTGTACCCGGCGGGCGGGAGGGCTACACCTTC; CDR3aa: CASSVPGGREGYTF
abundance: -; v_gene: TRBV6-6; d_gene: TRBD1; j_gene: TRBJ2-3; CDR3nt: TGTGCCAGCAGTTACGGACAGGGGAAGACAGATACGCAGTATTTT; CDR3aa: CASSYGQGKTDTQYF
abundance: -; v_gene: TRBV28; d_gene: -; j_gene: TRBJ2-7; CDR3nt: TGTGCCAGCAGTACTGGGTCCGACCCCTACGAGCAGTACTTC; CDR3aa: CASSTGSDPYEQYF
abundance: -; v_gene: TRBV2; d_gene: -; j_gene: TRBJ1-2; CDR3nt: TGTGCCAGCAGTGGGTCAACGGGGACCGTGAGCTACACCTTC; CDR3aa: CASSGSTGTVSYTF
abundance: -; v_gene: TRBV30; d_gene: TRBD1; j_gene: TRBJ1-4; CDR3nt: TGTGCCTGGACGGAGGGACAGGGTGGTGAAAAACTGTTTTTT; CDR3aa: CAWTEGQGGEKLFF
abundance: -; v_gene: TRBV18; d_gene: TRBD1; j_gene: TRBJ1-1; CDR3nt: TGTGCCAGCTCACCAAACAGGGGGAACACTGAAGCTTTCTTT; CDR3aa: CASSPNRGNTEAFF
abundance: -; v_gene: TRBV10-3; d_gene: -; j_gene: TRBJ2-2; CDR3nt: TGTGCCATCAGCCCGGACAGGAACACCGGGGAGCTGTTTTTT; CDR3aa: CAISPDRNTGELFF
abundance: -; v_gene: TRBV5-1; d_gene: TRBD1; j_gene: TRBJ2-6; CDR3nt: TGCGCCAGCAGCCTGGGGACAGGGGACTCTGGGGCCAACGTCCTGACTTTC; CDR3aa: CASSLGTGDSGANVLTF
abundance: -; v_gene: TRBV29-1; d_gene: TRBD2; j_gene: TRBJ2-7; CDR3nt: TGCAGCGTTGTTAGGCGGGAGAAATCCTACGAGCAGTACTTC; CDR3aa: CSVVRREKSYEQYF
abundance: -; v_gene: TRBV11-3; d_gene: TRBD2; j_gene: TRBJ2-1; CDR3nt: TGTGCCAGCAGCTTAGATTTTGGACTAGCGGGGCCCCGTGAGCAGTTCTTC; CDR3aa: CASSLDFGLAGPREQFF
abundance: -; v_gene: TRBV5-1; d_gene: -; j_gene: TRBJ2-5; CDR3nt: TGCGCCAGCAGCTTGGCCGAGGGACAAGAGACCCAGTACTTC; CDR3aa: CASSLAEGQETQYF
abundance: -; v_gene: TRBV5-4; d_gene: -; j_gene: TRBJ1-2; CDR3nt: TGTGCCAGCAGCTTGACGATTGAGGCCATCGGGGGCTACACCTTC; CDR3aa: CASSLTIEAIGGYTF
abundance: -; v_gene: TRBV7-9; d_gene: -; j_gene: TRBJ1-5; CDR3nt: TGTGCCAGCAGCCCTAAGGAGGGGGACAATCAGCCCCAGCATTTT; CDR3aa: CASSPKEGDNQPQHF